This T cell receptor beta chain was found in a study of cytomegalovirus exposure and HLA in healthy donors. Study-level background: Around 76% of around 400 genotyped donors fell in the Caucasian-associated ancestry cluster.

Researchers ran the PCR with 60 Vbeta and 13 Jbeta primers. Sequencing was performed with immunoSEQ multiplex PCR; in TCRdb, only in-frame clones are kept and a portion is missing. The sample shows about 110,000 clones, around three quarters of them seen only once. Germline V CDR1 and CDR2: MNHNS, SASEGT. CDR3 length: 13 amino acids. Trimming cost V 1 base and J 7 bases, with 10 bases left between them. The gene calls are TRBV6-1 and TRBJ2-5; D unresolved. The sample taken for sequencing was PBMCs. This receptor was identified in a woman in her 40s in good health and CMV-seronegative. The CDR3 region has the DNA TGTGCCAGCAGTGAAGGGTACCGCGGGACCCAGTACTTC. Its translation is CASSEGYRGTQYF.